Given below is one TCR beta chain in context. Germline CDR1 and CDR2: MDHEN and SYDVKM. The CDR3 extends over 13 amino acids. V was shortened by 7 bases and J by 3 bases, with 10 bases between the two germline ends. Some clones are missing from TCRdb's copy, which holds only in-frame ones; the method was immunoSEQ multiplex PCR. Among about 350,000 clones listed, about nine tenths were seen once. This entry comes from a study of blood T cell repertoires in COVID-19. Study members were between roughly 18 and 90 years old and lived in 24 US regions. This TCR came from a woman aged 25 to 45 who had been exposed to COVID-19. J is TRBJ1-5 and V is TRBV28; D remains unclear. The sample consisted of PBMCs or T cells enriched from blood (not recorded which). The CDR3 protein is CASTLGVNQPQHF. The CDR3 nucleotides read TGTGCCAGCACCCTGGGAGTCAATCAGCCCCAGCATTTT. Drawing the rest from reference TRBV28 and TRBJ1-5, the complete variable domain is DVKVTQSSRYLVKRTGEKVFLECVQDMDHENMFWYRQDPGLGLRLIYFSYDVKMKEKGDIPEGYSVSREKKERFSLILESASTNQTSMYLCASTLGVNQPQHFGDGTRLSIL.